The 13 T cell receptor beta chains below all came from one sample that was sequenced in a study of cytomegalovirus exposure and HLA in healthy donors. The PCR contained 60 Vbeta and 13 Jbeta primers. Method: immunoSEQ multiplex PCR; TCRdb's copy keeps in-frame clones and lacks some. The sample records approximately 100,000 clones, roughly 71% being singletons. Sequenced sample: PBMCs. These receptors were obtained from a male donor in good health and CMV-seropositive.

Notes on this clone: At one end, the junction sequence differs from germline, possibly due to a read error. This sequence joins TRBV6-1 and TRBJ1-5; weak D call: TRBD1 (5 bases). CDR1 and CDR2 (germline): MNHNS, SASEGT. This CDR3 comprises 14 residues. CDR3 DNA sequence: TGTGCCAGCAGTGAAAGGGCAGGGTTGCAGCCCCAGAATTTT. Translating it yields CASSERAGLQPQNF.

The gene calls are TRBV7-2 and TRBJ1-1; possible D gene TRBD1, 6 bases. Germline CDR1 is SGHTA and CDR2 is FQGNSA. This CDR3 is 15 amino acids long. Trimming cost V 4 bases and J 0 bases, with 12 bases left between them. As DNA, the CDR3 is TGTGCCAGCAGCTGGACAGCCCGTTTGAACACTGAAGCTTTCTTT. Its translation is CASSWTARLNTEAFF.

The CDR3 here is CASSLATSTDTQYF. The CDR3 DNA reads as TGTGCCAGCAGCTTAGCAACTAGCACAGATACGCAGTATTTT. The rearrangement joins TRBV7-2 to TRBJ2-3; D unresolved. Trimming cost V 0 bases and J 0 bases, with 4 bases left between them. Germline lookup yields CDR1 SGHTA and CDR2 FQGNSA. The CDR3 length is 14 residues.

This clone came up a few times. The chain carries TRBV20-1 and TRBJ1-2, with D hard to call. V lost 3 bases and J lost 4, with 6 bases in between. CDR1 and CDR2 (germline): DFQATT, SNEGSKA (reference sequence). This CDR3 region has 11 residues. The CDR3 sequence is CSASEGYGYTF. In nucleotides, the CDR3 is TGCAGTGCTAGTGAGGGCTATGGCTACACCTTC.

The gene calls are TRBV27 and TRBJ2-7, with D possibly TRBD1 on 5 matching bases. Germline CDR1 reads MNHEY; CDR2 reads SMNVEV (reference sequence). The CDR3 contains 17 residues. The ends were cut back, 4 bases at V and 1 base at J, with 20 bases in the middle. This CDR3 is CASSSTGPYSPSYEQYF. The CDR3 DNA reads TGTGCCAGCAGTTCTACAGGCCCCTACTCCCCTTCCTACGAGCAGTACTTC.

The CDR3 loop is CASNLGTTNTGELFF. CDR3 DNA sequence: TGTGCCAGCAATCTCGGGACTACGAACACCGGGGAGCTGTTTTTT. This chain uses TRBV28 with TRBJ2-2; TRBD2 agrees at 7 bases. This CDR3 has 15 amino acids. Germline lookup yields CDR1 MDHEN and CDR2 SYDVKM. Losses at the gene ends were 7 bases for V and 0 bases for J; bases not matched to a gene: 5.

The chain combines TRBV28 with TRBJ1-1; D perhaps matches TRBD1 (5 bases). Germline lookup yields CDR1 MDHEN and CDR2 SYDVKM. The CDR3 length is 14 residues. The V and J ends lost 2 bases and 4 bases respectively, with 11 bases between them. The CDR3 reads CASSLPGRGTEAFF. The CDR3 DNA is TGTGCCAGCAGTTTACCGGGGAGGGGCACTGAAGCTTTCTTT. Full variable domain (rest looked up from reference TRBV28 and TRBJ1-1): DVKVTQSSRYLVKRTGEKVFLECVQDMDHENMFWYRQDPGLGLRLIYFSYDVKMKEKGDIPEGYSVSREKKERFSLILESASTNQTSMYLCASSLPGRGTEAFFGQGTRLTVV.

The genes are TRBV7-9 and TRBJ1-4; D not certain. V dropped 1 base and J dropped 7 bases, with 7 bases sitting between them. Germline V gene lookup returns CDR1 SEHNR and CDR2 FQNEAQ (reference sequence). This CDR3 comprises 13 residues. CDR3 DNA sequence: TGTGCCAGCAGCTTAGGAACATTTGAAAAACTGTTTTTT. Residues: CASSLGTFEKLFF.

This chain connects TRBV20-1 to TRBJ1-2; D is undetermined. The CDR3 covers 11 residues. Germline-derived CDR1 and CDR2 are DFQATT and SNEGSKA (reference sequence). V shed 3 bases and J shed 7 bases, with 9 bases lying between them. Written as DNA, the CDR3 is TGCAGTGCTAGTCCCTTCAGTGGCTACACCTTC. It codes for CSASPFSGYTF.

CDR3 protein: CASSTGLSTDTQYF. The CDR3 region has the DNA TGTGCCAGTAGTACCGGACTGAGCACAGATACGCAGTATTTT. V is TRBV19 and J is TRBJ2-3; the D gene is possibly TRBD2 (5 bases). Germline loops: CDR1 LNHDA, CDR2 SQIVND (reference sequence). The CDR3 consists of 14 residues. The V and J ends lost 4 bases and 0 bases respectively, with 8 bases between them.

The chain couples TRBV4-1 to TRBJ2-5; TRBD1 might be the D (6 bases). This CDR3 region has 15 residues. Germline V gives CDR1 MGHRA, CDR2 YSYEKL. Trimming removed 1 base at V and 5 bases at J, with 14 bases between. The CDR3 is CASSQAPSGGETQYF. In DNA, the CDR3 is TGCGCCAGCAGCCAAGCTCCCAGTGGGGGCGAGACCCAGTACTTC.

In regard to this clone: Other DNA sequences in the sample encode the same CDR3. The chain links TRBV29-1 to TRBJ2-7, with 16 bases fitting TRBD2. Trimming cost V 4 bases and J 5 bases; bases outside gene matches: 11. CDR3 size: 17 residues. Germline CDR1 and CDR2: SQVTM and ANQGSEA. For the CDR3, the DNA is TGCAGCGTTGCAACGGCGGGACTAGCGGGAGGGCCCCACGAGCAGTACTTC. It translates to CSVATAGLAGGPHEQYF.

This chain joins TRBV6-1 and TRBJ1-2; D not certain. The germline V and J ends were trimmed by 2 bases and 4 bases, with 14 bases remaining between them. The CDR3 consists of 15 residues. Germline assignment: CDR1 MNHNS and CDR2 SASEGT. This CDR3 reads CASSERFGGSYGYTF. For the CDR3, the DNA is TGTGCCAGCAGTGAAAGGTTTGGCGGGAGCTATGGCTACACCTTC.